Included here is one TCR beta chain sequence, with context. The entry originates in a study of T cell responses to AZD1222 COVID-19 vaccine. TCRdb's copy holds only in-frame clones and misses some; the assay was immunoSEQ multiplex PCR. The table has about 120,000 clones, roughly nine tenths seen once. The clonotype originates from an adult who received the AZD1222 COVID-19 vaccine. The sample in question was peripheral blood, obtained 28 days after the second AZD1222 dose.

CDR3 nucleotide sequence: TGTGCCAGCAGCGTACCCGGGTCGACGGGAGGAAACACCATATATTTT. It yields the protein CASSVPGSTGGNTIYF. The chain recombines TRBV7-2 with TRBJ1-3; no definite D call. The V gene's germline CDR1 is SGHTA and CDR2 FQGNSA. This CDR3 has 16 amino acids. V lost 5 bases and J lost 4, with 18 bases in between.